The clone carrying this T cell receptor (beta chain) was recorded once. Its antigen is not identified. The data were taken from a study of cytomegalovirus exposure and HLA in healthy donors. Findings and limits, study-wide: The investigators catalogued 164 TCR beta chains as cytomegalovirus-associated. Data from an earlier analysis indicated that most TCR beta V segments were productive either about 87% or about 30% of the time.

PCR amplification relied on 60 Vbeta primers (plus 13 Jbeta primers). Clones were read by immunoSEQ multiplex PCR, and TCRdb kept only the in-frame ones, dropping some. The sample records about 100,000 clones, approximately 79% being singletons. The CDR3 loop spans 14 amino acids. Germline loops: CDR1 LGHNA, CDR2 YNFKEQ. Trimming took 0 bases from V and 5 from J, leaving 9 bases between them. Sequences were obtained from PBMCs. The chain uses TRBV4-2 and TRBJ2-3; D is undetermined. This TCR was recovered from a man aged 55-75 years in good health and CMV-seropositive. DNA of the CDR3: TGTGCCAGCAGCCAAGAAAAACTTGGAGATACGCAGTATTTT. Its translation: CASSQEKLGDTQYF.